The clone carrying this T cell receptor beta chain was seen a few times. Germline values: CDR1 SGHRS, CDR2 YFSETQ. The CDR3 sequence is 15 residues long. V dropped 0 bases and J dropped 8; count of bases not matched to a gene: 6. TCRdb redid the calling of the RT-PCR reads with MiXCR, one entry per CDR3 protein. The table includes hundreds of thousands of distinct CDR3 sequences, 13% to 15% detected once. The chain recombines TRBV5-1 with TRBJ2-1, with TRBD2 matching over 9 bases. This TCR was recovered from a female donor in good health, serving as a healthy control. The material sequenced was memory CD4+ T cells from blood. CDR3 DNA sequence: TGCGCCAGCAGCTTGGCCGCGGGAGGGCGATATGAGCAGTTCTTC. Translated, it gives CASSLAAGGRYEQFF.